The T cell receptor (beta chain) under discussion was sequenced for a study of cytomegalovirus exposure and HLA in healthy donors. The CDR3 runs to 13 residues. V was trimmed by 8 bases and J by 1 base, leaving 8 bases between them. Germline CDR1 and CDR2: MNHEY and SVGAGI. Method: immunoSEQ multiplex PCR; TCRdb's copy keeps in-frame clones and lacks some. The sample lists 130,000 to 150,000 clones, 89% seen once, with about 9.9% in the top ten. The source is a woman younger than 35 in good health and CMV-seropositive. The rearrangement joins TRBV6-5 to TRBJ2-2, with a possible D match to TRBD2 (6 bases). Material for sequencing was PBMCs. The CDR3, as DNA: TGTGCCAGCTCGGGGGTGAACACCGGGGAGCTGTTTTTT. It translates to CASSGVNTGELFF.